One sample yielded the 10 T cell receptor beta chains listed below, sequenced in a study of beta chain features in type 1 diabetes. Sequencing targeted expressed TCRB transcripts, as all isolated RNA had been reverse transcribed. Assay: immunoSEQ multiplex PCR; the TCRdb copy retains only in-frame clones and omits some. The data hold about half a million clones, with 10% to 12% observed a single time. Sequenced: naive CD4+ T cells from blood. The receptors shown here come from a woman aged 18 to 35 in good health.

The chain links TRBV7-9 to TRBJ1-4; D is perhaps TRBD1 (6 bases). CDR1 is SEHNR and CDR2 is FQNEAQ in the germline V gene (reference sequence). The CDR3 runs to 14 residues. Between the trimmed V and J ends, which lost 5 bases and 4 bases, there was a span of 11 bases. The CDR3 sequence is CASSPRQDNEKLFF. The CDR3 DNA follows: TGTGCCAGCAGCCCTCGACAGGATAATGAAAAACTGTTTTTT.

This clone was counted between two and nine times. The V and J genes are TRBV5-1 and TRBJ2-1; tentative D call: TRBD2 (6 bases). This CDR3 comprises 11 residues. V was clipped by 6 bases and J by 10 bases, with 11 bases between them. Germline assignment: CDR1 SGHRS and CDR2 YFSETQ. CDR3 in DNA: TGCGCCAGCAAGGAGGGATGGGAGCAGTTCTTC. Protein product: CASKEGWEQFF.

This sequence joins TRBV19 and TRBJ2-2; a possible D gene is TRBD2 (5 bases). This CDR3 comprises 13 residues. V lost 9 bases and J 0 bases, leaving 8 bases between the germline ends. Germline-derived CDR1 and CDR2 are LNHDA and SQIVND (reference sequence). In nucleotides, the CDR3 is TGTGCCAGCAGAGGGACGAACACCGGGGAGCTGTTTTTT. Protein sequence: CASRGTNTGELFF.

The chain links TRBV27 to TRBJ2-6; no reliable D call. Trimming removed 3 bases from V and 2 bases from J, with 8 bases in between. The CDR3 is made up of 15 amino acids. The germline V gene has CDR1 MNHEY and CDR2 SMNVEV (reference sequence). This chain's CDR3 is CASSLWGPGANVLTF. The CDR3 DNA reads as TGTGCCAGCAGTTTGTGGGGTCCTGGGGCCAACGTCCTGACTTTC.

CDR3 in DNA: TGCGCCAGCAGCCTGCAACAGGGCCTTCAAGAGACCCAGTACTTC. Translated: CASSLQQGLQETQYF. The J gene is TRBJ2-5, the V gene TRBV5-1, with D possibly matching TRBD1 (6 bases). Deletions cut 4 bases from V and 2 bases from J, with 15 bases between. Germline V gene lookup returns CDR1 SGHRS and CDR2 YFSETQ. This CDR3 is built from 15 residues.

The CDR3 DNA sequence: TGCGCCAGCAGCTTGGTAGTACTGGAAGATACGCAGTATTTT. It codes for CASSLVVLEDTQYF. V usage is TRBV5-1 and J usage is TRBJ2-3, with no clear D. Germline V gives CDR1 SGHRS, CDR2 YFSETQ. V lost 0 bases to trimming and J lost 5 bases, with 10 bases between them. This CDR3 is built from 14 residues.

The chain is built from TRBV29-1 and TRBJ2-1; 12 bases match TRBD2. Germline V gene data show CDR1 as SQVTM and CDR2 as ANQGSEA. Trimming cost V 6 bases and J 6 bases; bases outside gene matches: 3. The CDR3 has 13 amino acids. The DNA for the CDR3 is TGCAGCGTAGGACTAGCGGGACCCAATGAGCAGTTCTTC. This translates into CSVGLAGPNEQFF.

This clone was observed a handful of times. CDR3 DNA sequence: TGTGCCAGCAGTTGGAGAGGGGATCAGCCCCAGCATTTT. This sequence encodes CASSWRGDQPQHF. V and J are TRBV27 and TRBJ1-5, with a tentative D call TRBD1 (5 bases). CDR1 and CDR2 from the germline V gene are MNHEY and SMNVEV (reference sequence). V lost 4 bases and J lost 5, with 9 bases in between. The CDR3 is 13 amino acids.

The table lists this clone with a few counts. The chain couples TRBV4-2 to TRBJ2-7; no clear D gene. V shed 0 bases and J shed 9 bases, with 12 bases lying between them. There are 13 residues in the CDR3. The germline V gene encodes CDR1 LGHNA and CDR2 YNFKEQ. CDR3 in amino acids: CASSQDLTRRQYF. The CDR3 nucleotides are TGTGCCAGCAGCCAAGATTTAACCCGACGGCAGTACTTC.

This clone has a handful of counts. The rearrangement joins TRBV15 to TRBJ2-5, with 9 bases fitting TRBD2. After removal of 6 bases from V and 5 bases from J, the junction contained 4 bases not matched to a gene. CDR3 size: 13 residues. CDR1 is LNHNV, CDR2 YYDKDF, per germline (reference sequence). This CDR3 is CATRERGAETQYF. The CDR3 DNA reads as TGTGCCACCAGGGAGCGGGGGGCGGAGACCCAGTACTTC.